The clone carrying this T cell receptor (beta chain) was seen ten or more times. Its antigen is not identified. TCRdb called the PCR reads again in MiXCR, with one record for every CDR3 protein. This sample has around 460,000 distinct CDR3 sequences, with about a fifth found just once. This entry comes from a study of molecular identifiers for immune sequencing clone quantification. About the study: The replicates split RNA from around 20,000 or 100,000 naive CD8 cells five ways and sequenced four.

Whole-study results and caveats: Naive cells had under 1% of molecules in clones above 20 RNA copies, effectors over 98%.

The CDR3 length is 15 residues. Germline lookup yields CDR1 SEHNR and CDR2 FQNEAQ (reference sequence). Trimming cost V 5 bases and J 2 bases, with 14 bases left between them. The sequence came from a human donor in good health. Some libraries in this study had Jurkat cell RNA spiked in. The rearrangement links TRBV7-9 to TRBJ2-3; the D gene is possibly TRBD2 (6 bases). Sequencing was carried out using naive CD8+ T cells from blood, with Jurkat cell RNA spiked in. Subset denoted: FACS-sorted CD8+CD4-CCR7+CD45RA+ naive T cells. The chain's CDR3 is CASSQIADYTDTQYF. The CDR3 DNA reads as TGTGCCAGCAGCCAAATAGCGGATTACACAGATACGCAGTATTTT. The whole variable domain, remainder taken from reference TRBV7-9 and TRBJ2-3, is DTGVSQNPRHKITKRGQNVTFRCDPISEHNRLYWYRQTLGQGPEFLTYFQNEAQLEKSRLLSDRFSAERPKGSFSTLEIQRTEQGDSAMYLCASSQIADYTDTQYFGPGTRLTVL.